This TCR beta chain appears in the sequencing data of a study of T cells in Graves' hyperthyroidism and ophthalmopathy. Study observations and caveats: Most thyroid clonotypes that were expanded above 0.001 also turned up in blood.

This clonotype has at least ten counts. Its antigen is unknown. Trimming stripped 4 bases from V and 4 bases from J, with 8 bases between. Looked up from germline, CDR1 is SGHNT and CDR2 is YENEEA. The CDR3 covers 13 residues. The investigators amplified TCR beta CDR3 regions from RNA transcripts. A first-round RT-PCR of the TCR CDR3 used the HTBI primer set. TCRdb reanalysed the multiplex PCR reads using MiXCR and keeps one entry per CDR3 protein. This table has hundreds of thousands of distinct CDR3 sequences, around 20% appearing once. This receptor was identified in a woman aged 50 to 60 with Graves' hyperthyroidism that later progressed to Graves' ophthalmopathy. The sequencing sample was made of blood. The V gene is TRBV11-3, the J gene TRBJ2-1, with D uncertain. The CDR3 DNA is TGTGCCAGCAGCTATAACAGATACAATGAGCAGTTCTTC. This translates into CASSYNRYNEQFF.